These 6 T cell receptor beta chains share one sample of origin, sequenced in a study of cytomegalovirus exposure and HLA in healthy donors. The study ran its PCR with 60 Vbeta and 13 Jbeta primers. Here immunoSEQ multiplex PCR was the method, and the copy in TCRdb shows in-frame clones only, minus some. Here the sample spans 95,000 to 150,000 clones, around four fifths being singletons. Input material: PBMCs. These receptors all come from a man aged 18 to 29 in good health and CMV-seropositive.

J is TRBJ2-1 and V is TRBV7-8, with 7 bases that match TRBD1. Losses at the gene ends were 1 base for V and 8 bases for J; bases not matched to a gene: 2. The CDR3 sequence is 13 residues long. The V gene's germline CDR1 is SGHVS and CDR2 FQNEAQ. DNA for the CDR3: TGTGCCAGCAGCTTAGGACAGGGCGATGAGCAGTTCTTC. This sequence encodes CASSLGQGDEQFF.

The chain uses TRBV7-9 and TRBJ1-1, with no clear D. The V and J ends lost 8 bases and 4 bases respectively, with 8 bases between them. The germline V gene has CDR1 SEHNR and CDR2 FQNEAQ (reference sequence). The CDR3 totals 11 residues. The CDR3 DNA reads TGTGCCAGCGAGTCGGGCACTGAAGCTTTCTTT. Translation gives CASESGTEAFF.

The CDR3 here is CASSSRGEGPEQYF. CDR3 in DNA: TGTGCCAGCAGCTCGCGGGGGGAAGGTCCCGAGCAGTACTTC. This chain links TRBV5-6 with TRBJ2-7; 8 bases agree with TRBD2. This CDR3 is 14 amino acids long. V trimming: 3 bases; J trimming: 6 bases; junction bases outside the gene matches: 8. The germline V gene has CDR1 SGHDT and CDR2 YYEEEE.

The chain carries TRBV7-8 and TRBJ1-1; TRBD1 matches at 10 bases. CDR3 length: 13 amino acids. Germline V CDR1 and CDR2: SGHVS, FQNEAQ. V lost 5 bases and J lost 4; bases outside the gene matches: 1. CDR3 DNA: TGTGCCAGCAGCGACAGGGGGCTCACTGAAGCTTTCTTT. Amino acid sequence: CASSDRGLTEAFF.

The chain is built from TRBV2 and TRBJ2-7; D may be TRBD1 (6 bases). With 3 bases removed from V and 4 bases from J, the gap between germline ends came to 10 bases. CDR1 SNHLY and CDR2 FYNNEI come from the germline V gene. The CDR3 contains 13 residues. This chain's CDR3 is CASSDRRGYEQYF. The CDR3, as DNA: TGTGCCAGCAGTGATCGCAGGGGATACGAGCAGTACTTC.

In DNA, the CDR3 is TGTGCCAGCAGCCCTGGACAGAACAATCAGCCCCAGCATTTT. It is translated as CASSPGQNNQPQHF. The chain employs TRBV27 and TRBJ1-5; TRBD1 is a possible D gene (6 bases). The CDR3 is made up of 14 amino acids. Germline V gives CDR1 MNHEY, CDR2 SMNVEV (reference sequence). Trimming left V 6 bases short and J 3 bases short, with 12 bases between.